The TCR beta chain under discussion was sequenced for a study of T-cell reconstitution after alpha-beta-depleted transplantation in children. Molecular barcoding with unique molecular identifiers was used for the TCRbeta library. TCRdb passed the PCR reads through MiXCR, listing each CDR3 protein once. The sample consists of some 220,000 distinct CDR3 sequences, 8% to 9.5% of them appearing once. V shed 5 bases and J shed 0 bases, with 16 bases lying between them. The CDR3 contains 16 residues. Germline V gene sequence: CDR1 SGHAT, CDR2 FQNNGV. Here the sequenced sample was PBMCs from the stem cell graft donor, taken from the stem cell graft. The rearrangement links TRBV11-2 to TRBJ2-5; D is possibly TRBD1 or TRBD2 (5 bases each). The clonotype comes from a human donor who donated a stem cell graft to a child with acute lymphoblastic leukemia. Written as DNA, the CDR3 is TGTGCCAGCAGCCGCCAGGGCTGGGGGAACCAAGAGACCCAGTACTTC. Its protein is CASSRQGWGNQETQYF.